This T cell receptor (beta chain) was sequenced during a study of T cell repertoires in cytomegalovirus infection. Turning to the study itself: Through public TCR beta signatures, both CMV infection and matching HLA type were indicated. Study conclusions and caveats: CMV-specific HLA-C-restricted TCR beta clonotypes dominated the ex vivo response. People with CMV and the relevant HLA were identified by cumulative public TCR beta family frequency.

This clonotype was picked up a small number of times. Its antigen is currently unknown. TCRdb ran MiXCR on the reads and lists one entry per CDR3 protein. Of about 830,000 distinct CDR3 sequences listed, approximately 32% are singletons. The CDR3 extends over 13 amino acids. Germline CDR1 and CDR2: SGHVS and FNYEAQ. V dropped 3 bases and J dropped 5 bases, with 10 bases sitting between them. This sequence originates from a human donor in good health (CMV status not recorded). Some clones in this sample may be carry-over from other donors' samples. This chain links TRBV7-6 with TRBJ2-5; no clear D. The sequencing here drew on cultured CD8+ T cells from PBMCs, taken from culture after CMV antigen stimulation. The CDR3 sequence is CASSLEGMETQYF. Written as DNA, the CDR3 is TGTGCCAGCAGCTTGGAAGGCATGGAGACCCAGTACTTC.